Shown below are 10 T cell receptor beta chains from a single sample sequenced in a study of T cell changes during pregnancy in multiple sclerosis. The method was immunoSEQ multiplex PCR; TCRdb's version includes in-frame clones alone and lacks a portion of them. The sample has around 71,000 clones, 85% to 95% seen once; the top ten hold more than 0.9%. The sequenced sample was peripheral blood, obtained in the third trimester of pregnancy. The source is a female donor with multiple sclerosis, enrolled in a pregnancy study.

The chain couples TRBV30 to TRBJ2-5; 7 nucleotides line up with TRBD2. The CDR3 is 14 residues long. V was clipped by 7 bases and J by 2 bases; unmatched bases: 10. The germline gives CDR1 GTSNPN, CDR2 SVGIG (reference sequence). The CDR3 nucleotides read TGTGCCTCGGTTAGGGCTAGCGGACAAGAGACCCAGTACTTC. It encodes CASVRASGQETQYF.

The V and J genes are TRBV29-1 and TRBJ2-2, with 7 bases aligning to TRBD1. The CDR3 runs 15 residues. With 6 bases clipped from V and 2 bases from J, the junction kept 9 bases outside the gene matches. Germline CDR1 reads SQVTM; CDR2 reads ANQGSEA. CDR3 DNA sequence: TGCAGCGTGGTAACAGGGGCCCTTAACACCGGGGAGCTGTTTTTT. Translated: CSVVTGALNTGELFF.

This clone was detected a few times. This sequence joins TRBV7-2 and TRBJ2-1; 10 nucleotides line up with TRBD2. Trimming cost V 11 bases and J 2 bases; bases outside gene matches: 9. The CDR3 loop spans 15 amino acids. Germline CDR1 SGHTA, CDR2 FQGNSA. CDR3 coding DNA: TGTGCCTCCCGAGCGGGACTAGCGACCTACAATGAGCAGTTCTTC. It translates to CASRAGLATYNEQFF.

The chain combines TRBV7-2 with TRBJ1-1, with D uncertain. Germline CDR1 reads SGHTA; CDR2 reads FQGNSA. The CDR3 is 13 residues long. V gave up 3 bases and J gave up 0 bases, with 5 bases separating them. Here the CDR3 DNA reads TGTGCCAGCAGCTTGAGGATGAACACTGAAGCTTTCTTT. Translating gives CASSLRMNTEAFF.

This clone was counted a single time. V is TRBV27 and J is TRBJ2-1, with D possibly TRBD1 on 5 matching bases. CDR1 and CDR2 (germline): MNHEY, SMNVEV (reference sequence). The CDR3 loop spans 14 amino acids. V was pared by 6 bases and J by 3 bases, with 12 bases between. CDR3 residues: CASRDMWGYNEQFF. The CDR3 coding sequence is TGTGCCAGCAGGGACATGTGGGGCTACAATGAGCAGTTCTTC.

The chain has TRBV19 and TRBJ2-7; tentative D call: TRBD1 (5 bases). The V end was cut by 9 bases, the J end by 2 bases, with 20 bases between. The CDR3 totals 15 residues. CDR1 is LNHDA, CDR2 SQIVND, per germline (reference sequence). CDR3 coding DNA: TGTGCCAGCCAAAACCAGGGTGAAAGGCCCTACGAGCAGTACTTC. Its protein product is CASQNQGERPYEQYF.

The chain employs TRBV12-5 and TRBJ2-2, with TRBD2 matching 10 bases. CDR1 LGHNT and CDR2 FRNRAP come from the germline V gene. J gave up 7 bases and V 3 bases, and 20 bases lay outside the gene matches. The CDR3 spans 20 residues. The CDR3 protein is CASGLNGGRRLAGFGGELFF. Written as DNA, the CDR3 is TGTGCTAGTGGTTTAAACGGGGGCCGGAGACTAGCGGGTTTCGGCGGGGAGCTGTTTTTT.

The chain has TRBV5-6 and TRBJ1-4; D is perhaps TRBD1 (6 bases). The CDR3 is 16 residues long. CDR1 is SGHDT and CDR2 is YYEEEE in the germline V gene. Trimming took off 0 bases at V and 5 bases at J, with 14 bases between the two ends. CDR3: CASSLASGGTNEKLFF. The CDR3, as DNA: TGTGCCAGCAGCTTGGCCTCGGGAGGGACAAATGAAAAACTGTTTTTT.

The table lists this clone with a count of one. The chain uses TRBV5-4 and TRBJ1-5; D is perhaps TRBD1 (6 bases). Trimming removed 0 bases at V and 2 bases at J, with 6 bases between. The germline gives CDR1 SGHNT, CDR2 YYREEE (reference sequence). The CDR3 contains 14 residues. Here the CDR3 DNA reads TGTGCCAGCAGCTTGGACAGGGGCAATCAGCCCCAGCATTTT. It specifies CASSLDRGNQPQHF.

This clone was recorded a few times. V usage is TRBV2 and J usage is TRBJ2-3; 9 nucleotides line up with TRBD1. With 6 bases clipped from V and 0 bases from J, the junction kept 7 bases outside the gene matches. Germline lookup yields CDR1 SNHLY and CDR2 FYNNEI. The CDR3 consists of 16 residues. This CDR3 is CASRHRDRASTDTQYF. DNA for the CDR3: TGTGCCAGCAGACACCGGGACAGGGCGAGCACAGATACGCAGTATTTT.